One TCR beta chain is described in this entry. Its antigen is undetermined. Trimming cost V 2 bases and J 1 base, with 8 bases left between them. The CDR3 has 14 amino acids. Germline assignment: CDR1 MNHEY and CDR2 SVGAGI. This entry belongs to a study of T-cell reconstitution after alpha-beta-depleted transplantation in children. Unique molecular identifiers featured in how the TCRbeta library was prepared. TCRdb re-called the PCR reads with MiXCR, one entry per CDR3 protein. This repertoire shows some 350,000 distinct CDR3 sequences, under 20% found once; its top ten account for roughly two fifths. Overall study results and limits: After transplant, at about two months, alpha-beta T cells were reportedly derived from several hundred expanded graft clones. At the one-year point after transplant, T-cell counts and TCRbeta diversity were found to come mostly from T cells that had been newly produced.

This sequence joins TRBV6-5 and TRBJ1-1; a weak D match, TRBD1 (5 bases). The sample here was PBMCs, mostly from graft donor cells, taken 360 days after TCRalphabeta/CD19-depleted stem cell transplant. The receptor's source is a male patient aged 2 to 9 who had a stem cell transplant for acute lymphoblastic leukemia, so the T cells may come from the graft donor. The CDR3 spells CASSYHRGNTEAFF. As DNA, the CDR3 is TGTGCCAGCAGTTACCATAGGGGGAACACTGAAGCTTTCTTT.